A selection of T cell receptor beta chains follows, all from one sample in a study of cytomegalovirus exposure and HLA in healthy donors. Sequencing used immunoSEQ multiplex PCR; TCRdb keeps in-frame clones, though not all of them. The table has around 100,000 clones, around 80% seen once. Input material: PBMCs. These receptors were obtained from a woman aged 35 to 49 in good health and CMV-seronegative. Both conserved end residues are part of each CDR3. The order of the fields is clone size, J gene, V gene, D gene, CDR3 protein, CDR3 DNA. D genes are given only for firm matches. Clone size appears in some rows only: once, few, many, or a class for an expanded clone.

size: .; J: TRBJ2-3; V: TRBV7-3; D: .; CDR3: CSSSRRGLSTDTQYF; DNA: TGTTCCAGTTCTCGGAGAGGGCTTAGCACAGATACGCAGTATTTT
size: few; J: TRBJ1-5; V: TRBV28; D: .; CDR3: CASSQGYSNQPQHF; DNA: TGTGCCAGCAGCCAGGGTTATAGCAATCAGCCCCAGCATTTT
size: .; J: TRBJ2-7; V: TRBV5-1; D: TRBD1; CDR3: CASSLPGQGNHEQYF; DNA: TGCGCCAGCAGCCTCCCGGGACAGGGTAACCACGAGCAGTACTTC
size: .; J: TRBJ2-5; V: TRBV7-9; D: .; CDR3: CASSLDGQETQYF; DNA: TGTGCCAGCAGCTTAGACGGGCAAGAGACCCAGTACTTC
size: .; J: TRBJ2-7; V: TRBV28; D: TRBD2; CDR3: CASKEWAGVYEQYF; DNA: TGTGCCAGCAAAGAATGGGCGGGAGTATACGAGCAGTACTTC
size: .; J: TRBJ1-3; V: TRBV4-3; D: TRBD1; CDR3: CASSQDRDRDLSGNTIYF; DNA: TGCGCCAGCAGCCAAGATCGAGACAGGGACCTCTCTGGAAACACCATATATTTT
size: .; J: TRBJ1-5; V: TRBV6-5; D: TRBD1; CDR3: CASSYSGTANQPQHF; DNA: TGTGCCAGCAGTTACTCCGGGACAGCTAATCAGCCCCAGCATTTT
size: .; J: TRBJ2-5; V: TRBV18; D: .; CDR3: CASSPGLDETQYF; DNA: TGTGCCAGCTCACCGGGGCTGGACGAGACCCAGTACTTC
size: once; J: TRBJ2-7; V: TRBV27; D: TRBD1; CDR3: CATSTGRYYEQYF; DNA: TGTGCCACCTCGACAGGGCGCTACTACGAGCAGTACTTC
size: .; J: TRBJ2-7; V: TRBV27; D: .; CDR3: CASSPSGSHEQYF; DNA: TGTGCCAGCAGCCCATCAGGCTCCCACGAGCAGTACTTC
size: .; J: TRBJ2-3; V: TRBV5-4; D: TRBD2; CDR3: CASSHTGLGDTQYF; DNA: TGTGCCAGCAGCCACACAGGACTAGGGGATACGCAGTATTTT
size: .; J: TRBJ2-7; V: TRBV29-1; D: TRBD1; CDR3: CSVGDSRSYEQYF; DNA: TGCAGCGTAGGGGACAGCCGATCCTACGAGCAGTACTTC
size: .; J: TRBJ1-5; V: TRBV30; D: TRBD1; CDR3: CAWSPLGQGNQPQHF; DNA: TGTGCCTGGAGTCCCCTCGGACAGGGGAATCAGCCCCAGCATTTT
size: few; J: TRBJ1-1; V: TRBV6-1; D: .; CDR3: CASLRVNTEAFF; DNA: TGTGCCAGCCTCAGGGTGAACACTGAAGCTTTCTTT
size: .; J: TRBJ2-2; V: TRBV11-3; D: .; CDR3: CASSPGVSGELFF; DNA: TGTGCCAGCAGCCCAGGGGTATCCGGGGAGCTGTTTTTT
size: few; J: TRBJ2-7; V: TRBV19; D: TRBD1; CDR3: CASTPGQGNYEQYF; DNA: TGTGCCAGTACCCCCGGACAGGGCAACTACGAGCAGTACTTC
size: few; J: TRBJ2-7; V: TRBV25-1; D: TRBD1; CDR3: CASNSWGTGGYEQYF; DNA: TGTGCCAGCAACAGTTGGGGGACAGGGGGCTACGAGCAGTACTTC
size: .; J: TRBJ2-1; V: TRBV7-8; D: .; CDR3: CASSLERALFNEQFF; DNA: TGTGCCAGCAGCTTAGAGCGGGCCCTCTTCAATGAGCAGTTCTTC
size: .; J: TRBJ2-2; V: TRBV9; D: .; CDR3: CASSVESMDSENTGELFF; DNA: TGTGCCAGCAGCGTGGAATCAATGGACAGCGAGAACACCGGGGAGCTGTTTTTT
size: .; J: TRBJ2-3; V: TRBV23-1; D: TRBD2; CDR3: CASRTLAGVIDTQYF; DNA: TGCGCCAGCAGAACACTAGCGGGAGTAATAGATACGCAGTATTTT
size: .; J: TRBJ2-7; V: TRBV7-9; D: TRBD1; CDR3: CSSSLVDGTGFYSSYEQYF; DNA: TGTTCCAGCAGCTTAGTGGACGGGACAGGGTTCTATAGCTCCTACGAGCAGTACTTC
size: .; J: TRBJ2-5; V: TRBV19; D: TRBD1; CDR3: CASSTDRGTKTQYF; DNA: TGTGCCAGTAGTACGGACAGGGGAACCAAGACCCAGTACTTC
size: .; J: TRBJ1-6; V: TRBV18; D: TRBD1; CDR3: CASSPSGQGGIDF; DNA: TGTGCCAGCTCACCGAGCGGACAGGGAGGGATCGACTTT
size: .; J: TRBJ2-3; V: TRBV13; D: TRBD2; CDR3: CASSLALAGRTDTQYF; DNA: TGTGCCAGCAGCTTAGCGCTAGCGGGGCGCACAGATACGCAGTATTTT
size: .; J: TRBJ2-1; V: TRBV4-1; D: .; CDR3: CASSHYSYNEQFF; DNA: TGCGCCAGCAGCCACTATTCCTACAATGAGCAGTTCTTC
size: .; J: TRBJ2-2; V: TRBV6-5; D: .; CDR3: CASSYGQGGGELFF; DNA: TGTGCCAGCAGTTACGGGCAGGGAGGCGGGGAGCTGTTTTTT
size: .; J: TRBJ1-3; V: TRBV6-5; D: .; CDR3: CASSESSGNTIYF; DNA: TGTGCCAGCAGTGAGAGCTCTGGAAACACCATATATTTT
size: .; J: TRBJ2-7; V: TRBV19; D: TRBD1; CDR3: CAGTGGSYEQYF; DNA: TGTGCCGGAACAGGGGGCTCCTACGAGCAGTACTTC
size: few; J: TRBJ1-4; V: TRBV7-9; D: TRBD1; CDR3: CASSLFGTGVEKLFF; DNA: TGTGCCAGCAGCTTATTTGGGACAGGGGTTGAAAAACTGTTTTTT
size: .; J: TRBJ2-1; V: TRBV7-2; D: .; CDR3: CASSLGGLQFF; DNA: TGTGCCAGCAGCTTAGGAGGGTTACAGTTCTTC
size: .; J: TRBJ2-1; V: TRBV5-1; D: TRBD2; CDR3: CASSLGGRAYNEQFF; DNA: TGCGCCAGCAGCTTGGGCGGGAGGGCCTACAATGAGCAGTTCTTC
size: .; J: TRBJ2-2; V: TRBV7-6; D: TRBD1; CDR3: CASSSPRDRGLGELFF; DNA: TGTGCCAGCAGCTCTCCCAGGGACAGGGGGCTTGGGGAGCTGTTTTTT
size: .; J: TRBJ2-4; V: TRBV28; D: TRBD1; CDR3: CASSPQGPRAKNIQYF; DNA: TGTGCCAGCAGCCCACAGGGGCCTCGGGCCAAAAACATTCAGTACTTC
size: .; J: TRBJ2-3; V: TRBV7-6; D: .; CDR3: CASSLELGGGADTQYF; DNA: TGTGCCAGCAGCCTAGAGCTCGGGGGTGGAGCAGATACGCAGTATTTT
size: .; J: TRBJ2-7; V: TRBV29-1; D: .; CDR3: CSVEGAGTSYEQYF; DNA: TGCAGCGTTGAGGGGGCAGGGACCTCCTACGAGCAGTACTTC
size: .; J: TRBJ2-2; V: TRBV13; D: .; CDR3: CASSRGFNTGELFF; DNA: TGTGCCAGCAGCCGAGGGTTTAACACCGGGGAGCTGTTTTTT
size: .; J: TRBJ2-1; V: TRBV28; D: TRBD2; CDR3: CASSFVASGLEDEQFF; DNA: TGTGCCAGCAGTTTTGTTGCTAGCGGGCTAGAAGACGAGCAGTTCTTC
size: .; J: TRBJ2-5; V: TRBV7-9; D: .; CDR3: CASSPFSETQYF; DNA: TGTGCCAGCAGTCCCTTCTCCGAGACCCAGTACTTC
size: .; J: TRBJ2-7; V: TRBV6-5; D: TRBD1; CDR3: CASSYSTGGAYEQYF; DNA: TGTGCCAGCAGTTACTCGACAGGGGGCGCCTACGAGCAGTACTTC
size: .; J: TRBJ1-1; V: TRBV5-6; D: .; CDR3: CASSLARVEAFF; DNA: TGTGCCAGCAGCTTGGCCAGGGTTGAGGCTTTCTTT
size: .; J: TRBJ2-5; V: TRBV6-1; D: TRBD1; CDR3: CAARTGQEETQYF; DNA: TGTGCAGCCCGGACAGGTCAGGAGGAGACCCAGTACTTC
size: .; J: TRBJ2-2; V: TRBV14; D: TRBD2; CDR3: CASSQNYHSGGAGELFF; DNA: TGTGCCAGCAGCCAGAATTACCATAGCGGGGGAGCCGGGGAGCTGTTTTTT
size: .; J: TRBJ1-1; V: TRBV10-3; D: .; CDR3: CAISARGGRDTEAFF; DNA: TGTGCCATCAGTGCTCGGGGAGGAAGGGACACTGAAGCTTTCTTT
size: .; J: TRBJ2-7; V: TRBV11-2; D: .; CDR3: CASSRVSYEQYF; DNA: TGTGCCAGCAGTCGCGTCTCCTACGAGCAGTACTTC
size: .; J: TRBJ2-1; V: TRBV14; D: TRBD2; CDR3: CASSQRGGRRNEQFF; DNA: TGTGCCAGCAGCCAACGGGGCGGGAGACGGAATGAGCAGTTCTTC
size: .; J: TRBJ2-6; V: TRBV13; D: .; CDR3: CASSHSGANVLTF; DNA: TGTGCCAGCAGCCACTCTGGGGCCAACGTCCTGACTTTC
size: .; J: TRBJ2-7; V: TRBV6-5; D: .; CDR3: CASSYGGTANYEQYF; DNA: TGTGCCAGCAGTTACGGGGGGACAGCTAACTACGAGCAGTACTTC
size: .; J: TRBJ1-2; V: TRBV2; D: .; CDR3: CASIRGFNYGYTF; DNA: TGTGCCAGCATCCGGGGGTTTAACTATGGCTACACCTTC
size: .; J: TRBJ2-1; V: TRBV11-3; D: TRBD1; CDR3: CASSLRGTGGFGEQFF; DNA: TGTGCCAGCAGCTTAAGGGGGACAGGGGGCTTTGGTGAGCAGTTCTTC
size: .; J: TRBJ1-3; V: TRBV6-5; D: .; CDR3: CASSYSGRDGNTIYF; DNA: TGTGCCAGCAGTTACTCGGGGAGGGATGGAAACACCATATATTTT
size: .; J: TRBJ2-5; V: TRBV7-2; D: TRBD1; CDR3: CASSPDRGVGTQYF; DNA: TGTGCCAGCAGCCCTGACAGGGGTGTGGGGACCCAGTACTTC
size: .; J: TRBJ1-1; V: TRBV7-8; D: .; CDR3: CASSRGGNTEAFF; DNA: TGTGCCAGCAGCCGTGGCGGGAACACTGAAGCTTTCTTT
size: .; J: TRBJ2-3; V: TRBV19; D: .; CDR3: CASSIGAGPDTQYF; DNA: TGTGCCAGTAGTATCGGTGCAGGTCCAGATACGCAGTATTTT
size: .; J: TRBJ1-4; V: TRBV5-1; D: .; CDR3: CASRFAGSTNEKLFF; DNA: TGCGCCAGCAGGTTCGCAGGGTCAACTAATGAAAAACTGTTTTTT
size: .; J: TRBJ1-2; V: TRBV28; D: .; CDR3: CASDVGGNYGYTF; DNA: TGTGCCAGCGACGTGGGGGGAAACTATGGCTACACCTTC
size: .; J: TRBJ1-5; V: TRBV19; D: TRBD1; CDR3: CASSIARGRQGDQPQHF; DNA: TGTGCCAGTAGTATAGCCCGAGGGAGACAGGGTGACCAGCCCCAGCATTTT
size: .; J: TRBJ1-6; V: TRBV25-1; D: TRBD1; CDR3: CASSDVGGSSPLHF; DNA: TGTGCCAGCAGTGACGTAGGGGGCAGCTCACCCCTCCACTTT
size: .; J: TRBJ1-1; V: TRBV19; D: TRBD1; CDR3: CASSTQGQMNTEAFF; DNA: TGTGCCAGTAGTACCCAGGGACAGATGAACACTGAAGCTTTCTTT
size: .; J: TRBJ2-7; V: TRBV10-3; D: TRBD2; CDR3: CAISDFTGGSIYEQYF; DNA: TGTGCCATCAGTGATTTTACCGGCGGGAGCATCTACGAGCAGTACTTC